This note documents a single TCR beta chain sequence. There is no known antigen for this receptor. The data derive from a study of T cells expressing NK-cell markers (dated by TCRdb to between 2020 and 2021). With respect to the entire study: In sorted CD3+CD56+NKG2C+, CD3+CD56+NKG2C- and CD3+CD56-NKG2C+ T-cell subsets from several donors, TCR beta-chain repertoires were profiled. Of the eight sequenced donors, seven were found to be HCMV-seropositive and one was found to be HCMV-seronegative. Randomly selected healthy volunteers, three men and five women, were used as the eight sequenced donors. The libraries were sequenced on Illumina HiSeq 2000/2500, MiSeq or NextSeq, producing 2 x 150 bp reads. Overall study results and their limits: It remained unclear whether the expanded NKG2C-expressing T cell clones were specific for HCMV antigens. Those dominant clonotypes were again the most abundant among CD3+CD56-NKG2C+ cells in a few donors, at about 25-60.1%. In roughly six donors, the dominant CD3+CD56+NKG2C+ clonotypes were among the top 10 CD8+ clonotypes and accounted for 1.0-7.0% of CD8+ T cells.

To determine HCMV serostatus, a commercial ELISA kit was used to detect HCMV-specific IgG in serum. Ficoll density gradient centrifugation was used to isolate peripheral blood mononuclear cells from blood. Sequencing was performed on an Illumina HiSeq 2000. TCR beta cDNA libraries were made by 5'RACE template switching that added a universal primer site and unique molecular identifiers. cDNA synthesis was primed from the TCR beta constant segment, followed by two successive PCR amplification steps. The paper's data handling went like this. Reads were demultiplexed and grouped by UMI with MIGEC, and clonotypes were assembled and quantified with MiTCR. To remove erroneous sequences, TCR cDNA sequences were retained only when supported by two or more reads. The tcR package was used for downstream repertoire analysis, and clonotypes were matched between fractions using CDR3 nucleotide sequence together with V segment. VDJmatch was used to annotate antigen specificity against VDJdb, with one amino acid substitution in CDR3 allowed. The reads, reprocessed by TCRdb, yield one row per CDR3 protein sequence and no DNA. The V and J calls were determined by TCRdb, not by the authors. The table held for this sample gives under 200,000 distinct CDR3 sequences. Approximately 17% of the sample is in the top ten clones.

From cysteine to phenylalanine, the CDR3 is 15 amino acids long. No DNA is recorded. CDR1 and CDR2 were assigned from the germline V gene (reference sequence) as SEHNR and FQNEAQ. The sequencing sample was made of blood T cells: a sorted CD56 or NKG2C T cell subset, CD4+ or CD8+ T cells, or bulk PBMC T cells (not recorded which). The sequence was obtained from a woman aged 18 to 75 in good health. In this chain, TRBV7-9 is recombined with TRBJ2-5; the D call of TRBD2 rests on TCRdb alone, since no DNA is present to check it. The CDR3 reads CASSSGAGGKETQYF.